The 5 T cell receptor beta chains reported below all come from one sample, sequenced in a study of Ad26.COV2.S vaccination and SARS-CoV-2 variants listed by TCRdb under 2021. The treatment or condition label, as the study defines it: some 20 received Ad26.COV2.S at low or high dose, single or two shots; 5 received placebo; per-sample allocation not given. Repertoires of vaccine and placebo recipients were sequenced from samples taken on day 63 after the first injection. The receptor library was made with the immunoSEQ multiplex PCR assay. TCRdb limited this immuneACCESS table to in-frame rearrangements with V and J called. A share of clones is missing; checked studies link under half to unresolved V genes, and the rest is unexplained. Present in this sample are 400,000 to 500,000 clones, around 89% of which were seen just once. The biggest ten clones account for about 3.6% of the sample. The input for sequencing was peripheral blood, taken in a trial of Ad26.COV2.S vaccine versus placebo. These receptors were collected from a person between 18 and 65 years old who received the Ad26.COV2.S COVID-19 vaccine or a placebo.

This chain connects TRBV29-1 to TRBJ2-1, with a possible D match to TRBD2 (6 bases). Per germline, CDR1 SQVTM and CDR2 ANQGSEA. Trimming cost V 6 bases and J 8 bases, with 17 bases left between them. This CDR3 contains 13 residues. The CDR3: CSVRRGSGDEQFF. CDR3 nucleotides: TGCAGCGTGCGGCGGGGCTCTGGCGATGAGCAGTTCTTC.

The chain recombines TRBV18 with TRBJ2-2, with TRBD1 matching 7 bases. Germline-derived CDR1 and CDR2 are KGHSH and LQKENI. This CDR3 comprises 14 residues. V lost 1 base to trimming and J lost 6 bases; unmatched junction nucleotides: 2. CDR3 protein: CASSPLQGSGELFF. The CDR3 DNA reads TGTGCCAGCTCACCACTACAGGGGTCCGGGGAGCTGTTTTTT.

V is TRBV4-1 and J is TRBJ1-5, with D possibly TRBD1 on 6 matching bases. CDR3 length equals 17 residues. Germline-derived CDR1 and CDR2 are MGHRA and YSYEKL. The V end was cut by 4 bases, the J end by 4 bases, with 20 bases between. CDR3 region: CASSPGGRALRNQPQHF. CDR3 nucleotides: TGCGCCAGCAGCCCCGGGGGCCGGGCCTTGCGGAATCAGCCCCAGCATTTT.

The gene calls are TRBV28 and TRBJ2-1; D not resolved. This CDR3 has 14 amino acids. V was pared by 8 bases and J by 4 bases, with 15 bases between. Per the germline V gene, CDR1 is MDHEN and CDR2 is SYDVKM. The CDR3 nucleotides read TGTGCCAGCTTCGGGCCGCCCTTTTACAATGAGCAGTTCTTC. It codes for CASFGPPFYNEQFF.

The rearrangement links TRBV30 to TRBJ2-7; weak D call: TRBD1 (5 bases). CDR3 length: 13 residues. The germline V gene encodes CDR1 GTSNPN and CDR2 SVGIG (reference sequence). Trimming pared 5 bases from V and 4 bases from J, leaving 15 bases between. The CDR3 sequence: CAWASDSQYEQYF. CDR3 DNA: TGTGCCTGGGCCTCCGACAGCCAGTACGAGCAGTACTTC.